This T cell receptor beta chain was identified during a study of blood T cells in healthy people across ages. PCR was performed a second time for roughly 7 to 12 cycles using a sample-barcoded 5' primer and a J-beta primer mix. Unique molecular identifiers of 12 random nucleotides labeled each cDNA. TCRdb re-derived calls from the 5' RACE reads in MiXCR, one entry per CDR3 protein. Counted here are 1.5 million to 1.9 million distinct CDR3 sequences, approximately 39% occurring once; the ten biggest clones make up roughly 3.7%. A word on this clonotype: The antigen is undetermined.

General observations from the study: The fall in TCR beta diversity per million T cells was roughly linear with age. More naive CD4+ cells and higher diversity marked long-lived donors relative to aged donors.

The CDR3 contains 15 residues. The germline gives CDR1 SGDLS, CDR2 YYNGEE. The V end lost 0 bases, the J end lost 7 bases, and 17 bases lay between the germline ends. The chain recombines TRBV9 with TRBJ2-7; D ambiguous. The TCR originated in a young woman in good health. The material sequenced was blood. The CDR3 spells CASSVGEDHYNEQYF. The CDR3 DNA sequence: TGTGCCAGCAGCGTAGGAGAGGACCACTACAATGAGCAGTACTTC. Full variable domain (outside the CDR3, taken from reference TRBV9 and TRBJ2-7): DSGVTQTPKHLITATGQRVTLRCSPRSGDLSVYWYQQSLDQGLQFLIQYYNGEERAKGNILERFSAQQFPDLHSELNLSSLELGDSALYFCASSVGEDHYNEQYFGPGTRLTVT.